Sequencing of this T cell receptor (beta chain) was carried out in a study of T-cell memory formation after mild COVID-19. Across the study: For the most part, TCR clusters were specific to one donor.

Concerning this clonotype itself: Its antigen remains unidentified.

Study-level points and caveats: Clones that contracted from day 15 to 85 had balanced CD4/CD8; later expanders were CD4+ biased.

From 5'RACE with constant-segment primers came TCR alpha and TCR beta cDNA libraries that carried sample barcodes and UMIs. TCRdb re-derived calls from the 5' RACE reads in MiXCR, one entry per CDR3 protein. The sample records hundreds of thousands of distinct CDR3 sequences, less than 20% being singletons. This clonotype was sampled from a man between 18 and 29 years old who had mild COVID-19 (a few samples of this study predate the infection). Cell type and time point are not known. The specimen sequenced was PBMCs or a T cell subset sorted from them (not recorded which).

The CDR3 DNA reads as TGCAGTGCTAGGTATCCTTTTACCGGGGAGCTGTTTTTT. Translating it yields CSARYPFTGELFF. The chain links TRBV20-1 to TRBJ2-2; the D is unclear. The CDR3 has 13 residues. Trimming took off 3 bases at V and 5 bases at J, with 10 bases between the two ends. Germline CDR1 reads DFQATT; CDR2 reads SNEGSKA (reference sequence).